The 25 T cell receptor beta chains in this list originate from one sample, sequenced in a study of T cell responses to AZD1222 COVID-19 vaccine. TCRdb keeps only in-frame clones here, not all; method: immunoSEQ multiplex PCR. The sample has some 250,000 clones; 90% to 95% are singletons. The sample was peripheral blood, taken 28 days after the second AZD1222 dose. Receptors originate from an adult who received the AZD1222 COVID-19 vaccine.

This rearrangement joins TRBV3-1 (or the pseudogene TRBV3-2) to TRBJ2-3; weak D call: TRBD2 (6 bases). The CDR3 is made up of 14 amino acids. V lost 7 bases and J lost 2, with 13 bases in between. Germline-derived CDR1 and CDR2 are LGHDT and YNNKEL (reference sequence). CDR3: CASTLGGATDTQYF. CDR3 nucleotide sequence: TGTGCCAGCACCCTCGGAGGGGCCACAGATACGCAGTATTTT.

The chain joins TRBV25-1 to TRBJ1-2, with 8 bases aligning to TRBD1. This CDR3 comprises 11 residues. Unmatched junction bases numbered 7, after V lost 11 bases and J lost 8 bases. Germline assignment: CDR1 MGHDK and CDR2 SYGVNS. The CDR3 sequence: CAHKTGDGYTF. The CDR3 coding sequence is TGTGCCCACAAGACAGGGGACGGCTACACCTTC.

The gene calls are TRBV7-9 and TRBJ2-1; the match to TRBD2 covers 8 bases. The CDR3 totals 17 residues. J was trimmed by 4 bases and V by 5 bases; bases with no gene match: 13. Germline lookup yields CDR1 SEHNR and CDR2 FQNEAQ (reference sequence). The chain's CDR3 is CASSQPTAGDDYNEQFF. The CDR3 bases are TGTGCCAGCAGCCAACCCACAGCGGGGGACGATTACAATGAGCAGTTCTTC.

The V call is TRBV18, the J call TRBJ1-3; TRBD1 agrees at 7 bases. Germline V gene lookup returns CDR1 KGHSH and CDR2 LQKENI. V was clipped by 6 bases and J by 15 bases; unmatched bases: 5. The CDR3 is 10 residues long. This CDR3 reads CASSGDSTYF. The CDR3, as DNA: TGTGCCAGCTCGGGGGACAGTACATATTTT.

The CDR3 sequence is CASSQDEGTEAFF. CDR3 nucleotides: TGTGCCAGCAGCCAAGATGAGGGCACTGAAGCTTTCTTT. V gene TRBV3-1 (or the pseudogene TRBV3-2) combines with J gene TRBJ1-1, with D unclear. Germline V gives CDR1 LGHDT, CDR2 YNNKEL (reference sequence). Trimming took off 0 bases at V and 4 bases at J, with 6 bases between the two ends. The CDR3 contains 13 residues.

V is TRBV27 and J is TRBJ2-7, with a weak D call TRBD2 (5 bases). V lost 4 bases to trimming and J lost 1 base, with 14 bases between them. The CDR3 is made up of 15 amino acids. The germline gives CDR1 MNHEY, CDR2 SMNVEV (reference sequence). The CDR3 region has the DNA TGTGCCAGCAGTTCTTTAGCGTATTTGTCCTACGAGCAGTACTTC. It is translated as CASSSLAYLSYEQYF.

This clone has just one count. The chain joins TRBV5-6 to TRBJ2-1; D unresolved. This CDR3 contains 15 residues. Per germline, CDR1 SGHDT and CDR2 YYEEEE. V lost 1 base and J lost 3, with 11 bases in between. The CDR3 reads CASSLWADDYNEQFF. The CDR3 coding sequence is TGTGCCAGCAGCTTGTGGGCGGACGACTACAATGAGCAGTTCTTC.

CDR3 sequence: CASSLGGEAFF. The CDR3 DNA reads as TGTGCCAGCAGCTTAGGAGGAGAAGCTTTCTTT. This chain links TRBV7-9 with TRBJ1-1; D gene uncertain. Trimming left V 1 base short and J 8 bases short, with 5 bases between. Germline V gives CDR1 SEHNR, CDR2 FQNEAQ (reference sequence). This CDR3 comprises 11 residues.

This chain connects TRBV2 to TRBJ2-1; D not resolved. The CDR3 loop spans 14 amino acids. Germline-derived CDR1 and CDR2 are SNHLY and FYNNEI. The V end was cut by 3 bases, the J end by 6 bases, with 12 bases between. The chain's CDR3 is CASSDWAAPNEQFF. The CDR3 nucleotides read TGTGCCAGCAGTGACTGGGCTGCGCCCAATGAGCAGTTCTTC.

In nucleotides, the CDR3 is TGTGCCAGCAGTTCCCGGGACCTCTATGGCTACACCTTC. Amino acids: CASSSRDLYGYTF. The rearrangement uses TRBV28 and TRBJ1-2; tentative D call: TRBD1 (5 bases). Trimming cost V 4 bases and J 4 bases, with 10 bases left between them. Germline CDR1 is MDHEN and CDR2 is SYDVKM. This CDR3 contains 13 residues.

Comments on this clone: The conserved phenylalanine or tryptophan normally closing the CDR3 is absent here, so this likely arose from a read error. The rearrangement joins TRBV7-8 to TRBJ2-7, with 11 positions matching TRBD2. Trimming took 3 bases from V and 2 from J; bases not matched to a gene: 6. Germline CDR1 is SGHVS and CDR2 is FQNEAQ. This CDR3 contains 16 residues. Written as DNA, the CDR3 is TGTGCCAGCAGCTTCAGCACTAGCGGGGGACCCTACGAGCAGTACCTC. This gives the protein CASSFSTSGGPYEQYL.

CDR3 residues: CASSLSSGHTEAFF. CDR3 DNA: TGCGCCAGCAGCTTGAGTTCAGGTCACACTGAAGCTTTCTTT. The rearrangement links TRBV5-1 to TRBJ1-1, with D uncertain. From germline, CDR1 is SGHRS and CDR2 YFSETQ. The CDR3 spans 14 residues. The V end was cut by 1 base, the J end by 3 bases, with 10 bases between.

CDR3 nucleotides: TGTGCCAGCAGCCGACAGGGGGCTCCAGAGACCCAGTACTTC. Translating it yields CASSRQGAPETQYF. The genes are TRBV6-5 and TRBJ2-5; TRBD1 agrees at 10 bases. The V gene end was trimmed by 6 bases and the J gene end by 4 bases; junction bases not matched to a gene: 5. The CDR3 consists of 14 residues. Germline CDR1 reads MNHEY; CDR2 reads SVGAGI.

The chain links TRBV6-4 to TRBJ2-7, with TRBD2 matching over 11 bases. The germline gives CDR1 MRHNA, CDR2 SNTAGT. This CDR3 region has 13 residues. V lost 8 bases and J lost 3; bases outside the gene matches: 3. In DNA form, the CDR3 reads TGTGCCAGCGGACTAGCGGGCGACTACGAGCAGTACTTC. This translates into CASGLAGDYEQYF.

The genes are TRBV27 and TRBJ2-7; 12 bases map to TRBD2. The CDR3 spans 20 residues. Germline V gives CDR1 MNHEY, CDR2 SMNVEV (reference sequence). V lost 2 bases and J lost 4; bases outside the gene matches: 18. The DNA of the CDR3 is TGTGCCAGCAGTTTAGGTCCCCTTGGGCTAGCGGGAGGGCTTGGGTACGAGCAGTACTTC. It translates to CASSLGPLGLAGGLGYEQYF.

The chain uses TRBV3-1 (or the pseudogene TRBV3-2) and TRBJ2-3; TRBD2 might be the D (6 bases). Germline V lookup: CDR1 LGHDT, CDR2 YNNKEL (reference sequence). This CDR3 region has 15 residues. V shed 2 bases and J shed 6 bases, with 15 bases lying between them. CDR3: CASSQYSGGRDTQYF. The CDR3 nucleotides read TGTGCCAGCAGCCAATATAGCGGAGGAAGGGATACGCAGTATTTT.

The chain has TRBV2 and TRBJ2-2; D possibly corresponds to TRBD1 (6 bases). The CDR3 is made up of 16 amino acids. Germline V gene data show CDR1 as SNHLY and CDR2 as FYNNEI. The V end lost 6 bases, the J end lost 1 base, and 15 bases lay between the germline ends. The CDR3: CASSGQDRRNTGELFF. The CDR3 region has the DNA TGTGCCAGCAGCGGACAAGACAGGCGGAACACCGGGGAGCTGTTTTTT.

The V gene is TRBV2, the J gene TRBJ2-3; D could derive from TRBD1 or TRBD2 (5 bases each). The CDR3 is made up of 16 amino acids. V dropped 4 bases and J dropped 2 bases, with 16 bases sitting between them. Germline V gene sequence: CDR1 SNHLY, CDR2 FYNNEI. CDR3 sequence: CASSGDPADYTDTQYF. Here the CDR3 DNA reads TGTGCCAGCAGTGGGGACCCAGCTGACTACACAGATACGCAGTATTTT.

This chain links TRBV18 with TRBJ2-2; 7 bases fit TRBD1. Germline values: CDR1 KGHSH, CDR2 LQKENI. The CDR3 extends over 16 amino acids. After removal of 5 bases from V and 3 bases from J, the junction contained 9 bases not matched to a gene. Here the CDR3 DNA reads TGTGCCAGCTCATCTTCAGGGACAGCGGACACCGGGGAGCTGTTTTTT. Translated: CASSSSGTADTGELFF.

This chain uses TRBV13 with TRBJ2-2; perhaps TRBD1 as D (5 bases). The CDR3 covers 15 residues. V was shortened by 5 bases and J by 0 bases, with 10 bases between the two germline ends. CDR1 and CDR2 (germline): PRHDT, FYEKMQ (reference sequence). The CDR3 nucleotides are TGTGCCAGCAGCCGCCCGACAGCGAACACCGGGGAGCTGTTTTTT. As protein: CASSRPTANTGELFF. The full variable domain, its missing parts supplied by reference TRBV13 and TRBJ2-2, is AAGVIQSPRHLIKEKRETATLKCYPIPRHDTVYWYQQGPGQDPQFLISFYEKMQSDKGSIPDRFSAQQFSDYHSELNMSSLELGDSALYFCASSRPTANTGELFFGEGSRLTVL.

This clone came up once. The CDR3 is CASKRTELNTGELFF. Here the CDR3 DNA reads TGTGCCAGCAAGCGGACAGAGCTGAACACCGGGGAGCTGTTTTTT. This sequence joins TRBV6-5 and TRBJ2-2; possible D gene TRBD1, 6 bases. The CDR3 is 15 amino acids. Trimming took off 7 bases at V and 1 base at J, with 13 bases between the two ends. From germline, CDR1 is MNHEY and CDR2 SVGAGI.

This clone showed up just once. CDR3 sequence: CASSPTGISGANVLTF. The DNA of the CDR3 is TGTGCCAGCAGCCCTACAGGGATCTCTGGGGCCAACGTCCTGACTTTC. The V call is TRBV5-6, the J call TRBJ2-6, with TRBD1 as a possible D gene (6 bases). V was shortened by 4 bases and J by 0 bases, with 11 bases between the two germline ends. Germline values: CDR1 SGHDT, CDR2 YYEEEE. CDR3 length: 16 amino acids.

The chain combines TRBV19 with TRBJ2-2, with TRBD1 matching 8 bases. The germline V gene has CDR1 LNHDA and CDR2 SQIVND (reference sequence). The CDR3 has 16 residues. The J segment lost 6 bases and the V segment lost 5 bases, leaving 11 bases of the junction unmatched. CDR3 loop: CASSPPGQGKAGELFF. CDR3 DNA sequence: TGTGCCAGTAGTCCTCCCGGACAGGGAAAGGCCGGGGAGCTGTTTTTT. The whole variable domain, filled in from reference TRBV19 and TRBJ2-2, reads DGGITQSPKYLFRKEGQNVTLSCEQNLNHDAMYWYRQDPGQGLRLIYYSQIVNDFQKGDIAEGYSVSREKKESFPLTVTSAQKNPTAFYLCASSPPGQGKAGELFFGEGSRLTVL.

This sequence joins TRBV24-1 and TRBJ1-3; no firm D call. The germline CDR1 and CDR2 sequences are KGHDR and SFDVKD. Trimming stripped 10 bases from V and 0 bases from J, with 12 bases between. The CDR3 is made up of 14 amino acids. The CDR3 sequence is CATSPGGSGNTIYF. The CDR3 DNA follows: TGTGCCACTTCCCCAGGCGGCTCTGGAAACACCATATATTTT.

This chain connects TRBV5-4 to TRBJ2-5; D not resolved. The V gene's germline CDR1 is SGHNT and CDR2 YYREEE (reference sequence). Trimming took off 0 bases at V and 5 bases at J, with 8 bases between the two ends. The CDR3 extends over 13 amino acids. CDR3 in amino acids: CASSLGDSETQYF. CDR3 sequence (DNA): TGTGCCAGCAGCTTGGGGGATAGTGAGACCCAGTACTTC.